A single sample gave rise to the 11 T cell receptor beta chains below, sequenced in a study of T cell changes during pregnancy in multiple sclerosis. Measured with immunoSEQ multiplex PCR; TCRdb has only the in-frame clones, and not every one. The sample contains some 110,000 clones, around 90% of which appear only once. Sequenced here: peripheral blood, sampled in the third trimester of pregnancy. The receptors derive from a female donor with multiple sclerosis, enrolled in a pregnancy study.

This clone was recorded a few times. The DNA of the CDR3 is TGCAGTGCCGCGGGGAGAAGTGGCTACACCTTC. Encoded protein: CSAAGRSGYTF. This chain links TRBV20-1 with TRBJ1-2; D is ambiguous. This CDR3 has 11 residues. Germline loops: CDR1 DFQATT, CDR2 SNEGSKA (reference sequence). V was pared by 6 bases and J by 7 bases, with 12 bases between.

The CDR3 reads CASSFRVGERREQYF. Here the CDR3 DNA reads TGTGCCAGCAGCTTTCGAGTTGGGGAGCGTCGCGAGCAGTACTTC. The rearrangement uses TRBV7-2 and TRBJ2-7; D may be TRBD2 (5 bases). CDR1 and CDR2 (germline): SGHTA, FQGNSA. The V end was cut by 3 bases, the J end by 6 bases, with 18 bases between. The CDR3 runs 15 residues.

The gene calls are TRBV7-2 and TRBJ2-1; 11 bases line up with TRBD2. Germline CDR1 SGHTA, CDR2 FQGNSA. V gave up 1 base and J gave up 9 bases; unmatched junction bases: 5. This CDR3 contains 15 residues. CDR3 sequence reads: CASSLVSGGAGEQFF. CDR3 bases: TGTGCCAGCAGCTTAGTTAGCGGGGGGGCCGGTGAGCAGTTCTTC.

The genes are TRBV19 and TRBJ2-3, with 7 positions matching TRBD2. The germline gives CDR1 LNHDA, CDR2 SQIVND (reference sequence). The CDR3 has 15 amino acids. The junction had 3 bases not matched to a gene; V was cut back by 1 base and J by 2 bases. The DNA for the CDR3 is TGTGCCAGTAGTATAGGGGGGACTATCACAGATACGCAGTATTTT. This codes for CASSIGGTITDTQYF.

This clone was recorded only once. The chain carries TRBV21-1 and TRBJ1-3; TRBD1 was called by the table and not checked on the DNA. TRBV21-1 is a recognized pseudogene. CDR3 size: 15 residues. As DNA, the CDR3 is TGTGCCAGCAGCAAAGAAAGTACAGTTGGAAACACCATATATTTT. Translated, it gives CASSKESTVGNTIYF.

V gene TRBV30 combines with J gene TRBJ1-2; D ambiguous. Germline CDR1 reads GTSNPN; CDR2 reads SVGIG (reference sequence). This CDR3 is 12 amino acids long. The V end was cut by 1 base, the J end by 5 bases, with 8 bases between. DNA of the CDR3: TGTGCCTGGAGTGGCGGGCAGTATGGCTACACCTTC. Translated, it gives CAWSGGQYGYTF.

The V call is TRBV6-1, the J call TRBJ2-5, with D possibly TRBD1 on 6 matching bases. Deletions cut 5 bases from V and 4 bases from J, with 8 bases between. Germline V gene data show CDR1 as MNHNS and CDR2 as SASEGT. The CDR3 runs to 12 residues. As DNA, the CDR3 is TGTGCCAGCAGTACAGGGCGAGAGACCCAGTACTTC. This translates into CASSTGRETQYF.

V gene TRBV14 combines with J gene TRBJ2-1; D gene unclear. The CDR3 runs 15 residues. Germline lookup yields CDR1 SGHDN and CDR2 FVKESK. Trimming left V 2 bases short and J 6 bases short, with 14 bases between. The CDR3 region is CASSQPPYPVNEQFF. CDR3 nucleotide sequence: TGTGCCAGCAGCCAACCCCCCTACCCGGTCAATGAGCAGTTCTTC.

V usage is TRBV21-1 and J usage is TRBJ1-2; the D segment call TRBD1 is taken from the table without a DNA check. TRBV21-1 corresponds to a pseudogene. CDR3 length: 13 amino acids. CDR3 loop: CASPRTTQGGYTF. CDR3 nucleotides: TGTGCCAGCCCCCGGACGACACAGGGTGGCTACACCTTC.

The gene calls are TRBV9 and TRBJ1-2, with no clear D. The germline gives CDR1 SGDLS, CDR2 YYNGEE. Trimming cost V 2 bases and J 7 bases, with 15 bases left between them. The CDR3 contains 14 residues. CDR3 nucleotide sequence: TGTGCCAGCAGCGTTACAGTTGCTGATGCTGGCTACACCTTC. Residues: CASSVTVADAGYTF. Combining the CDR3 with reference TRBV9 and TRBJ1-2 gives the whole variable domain DSGVTQTPKHLITATGQRVTLRCSPRSGDLSVYWYQQSLDQGLQFLIQYYNGEERAKGNILERFSAQQFPDLHSELNLSSLELGDSALYFCASSVTVADAGYTFGSGTRLTVV.

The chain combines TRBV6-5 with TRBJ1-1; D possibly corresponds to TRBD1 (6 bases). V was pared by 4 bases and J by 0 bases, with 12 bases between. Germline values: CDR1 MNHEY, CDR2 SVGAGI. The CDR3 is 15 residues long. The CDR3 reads CASSFRGAMNTEAFF. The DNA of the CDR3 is TGTGCCAGCAGTTTCAGGGGAGCCATGAACACTGAAGCTTTCTTT.